These 12 T cell receptor beta chains were all obtained from the same sample, sequenced in a study of early T cells in non-severe SARS-CoV-2 infection. TCRdb reprocessed the 5' RACE reads with MiXCR, giving one entry per CDR3 protein. The sample lists more than 20,000 distinct CDR3 sequences; approximately 5.8% were seen once. The sample consisted of whole blood, taken at baseline. These receptors were taken from an adult who was a healthcare worker with PCR-confirmed SARS-CoV-2 infection or an uninfected control (not recorded which).

Concerning this clonotype: At one of its ends the junction is not consistent with the germline gene, which may arise from a read error. The rearrangement joins TRBV20-1 to TRBJ1-6; no clear D gene. Germline V CDR1 and CDR2: DFQATT, SNEGSKA (reference sequence). The CDR3 is made up of 14 amino acids. The CDR3 region is CSARESQTGSPLHF. CDR3 DNA: TGCAGTGCAAGAGAGTCACAAACGGGTTCACCCCTCCACTTT.

This clonotype is medium-sized within its sample. The genes are TRBV6-6 and TRBJ1-5, with D unresolved. Germline V gene lookup returns CDR1 MNHNY and CDR2 SVGAGI (reference sequence). V dropped 6 bases and J dropped 2 bases, with 14 bases sitting between them. The length of the CDR3 is 15 residues. Here the CDR3 reads CASRHSEIGNQPQHF. The CDR3 DNA reads TGTGCCAGCAGGCACAGTGAGATCGGCAATCAGCCCCAGCATTTT.

In this sample, this clonotype is medium-sized (0.01 to 0.1%). The V gene is TRBV6-2 or TRBV6-3, the J gene TRBJ2-1; 7 bases fit TRBD1. Unmatched junction bases numbered 10, after V lost 7 bases and J lost 13 bases. The CDR3 is 12 residues long. Germline loops: CDR1 MNHEY, CDR2 SVGEGT. CDR3 in DNA: TGTGCCAGCACTATCCTAGGGGGCAGTCAGTTCTTC. This translates into CASTILGGSQFF.

V usage is TRBV30 and J usage is TRBJ2-7; D may correspond to TRBD1 or TRBD2 (6 bases each). CDR1 GTSNPN and CDR2 SVGIG come from the germline V gene (reference sequence). CDR3 length: 17 amino acids. Trimming pared 1 base from V and 1 base from J, leaving 20 bases between. The CDR3 DNA sequence: TGTGCCTGGAGTGGACTAGGTGCAGGGGCTGGGTCCTACGAGCAGTACTTC. Its protein is CAWSGLGAGAGSYEQYF.

V gene TRBV7-2 combines with J gene TRBJ1-1; a possible D gene is TRBD1 (6 bases). This CDR3 spans 13 amino acids. The germline V gene encodes CDR1 SGHTA and CDR2 FQGNSA. V was clipped by 0 bases and J by 6 bases, with 8 bases between them. The chain's CDR3 is CASSLAGGAEAFF. In nucleotides, the CDR3 is TGTGCCAGCAGCTTAGCGGGGGGCGCTGAAGCTTTCTTT.

This clonotype was seen ten or more times. The chain employs TRBV19 and TRBJ2-1; D possibly corresponds to TRBD1 (7 bases). Germline V CDR1 and CDR2: LNHDA, SQIVND (reference sequence). V shed 1 base and J shed 5 bases, with 12 bases lying between them. The CDR3 has 15 residues. CDR3 in DNA: TGTGCCAGTAGTATAGGCGGGACAGTCGACAATGAGCAGTTCTTC. It is translated as CASSIGGTVDNEQFF.

This clonotype has at least ten counts. V usage is TRBV7-2 and J usage is TRBJ2-6, with D maybe TRBD2 (5 bases). CDR3 length equals 18 residues. Trimming removed 5 bases from V and 0 bases from J, with 17 bases in between. Per the germline V gene, CDR1 is SGHTA and CDR2 is FQGNSA. In DNA form, the CDR3 reads TGTGCCAGCAGCCCACCAAGGACTCGGATCTCTGGGGCCAACGTCCTGACTTTC. It yields the protein CASSPPRTRISGANVLTF.

This clonotype was counted only a few times. The chain carries TRBV7-2 and TRBJ2-1; 8 bases agree with TRBD2. Germline lookup yields CDR1 SGHTA and CDR2 FQGNSA. The CDR3 has 15 residues. J lost 1 base, V lost 5 bases, and 4 bases had no gene match. The CDR3 region is CASSLSGVSYNEQFF. CDR3 DNA sequence: TGTGCCAGCAGCCTTAGCGGGGTTTCCTACAATGAGCAGTTCTTC.

This clonotype was observed a handful of times. The V and J genes are TRBV2 and TRBJ1-1; TRBD1 might be the D (5 bases). CDR3 length: 13 amino acids. V was trimmed by 4 bases and J by 1 base, leaving 7 bases between them. CDR1 is SNHLY and CDR2 is FYNNEI in the germline V gene. DNA for the CDR3: TGTGCCAGCAGTGTGGGGGAGAACACTGAAGCTTTCTTT. Translation gives CASSVGENTEAFF.

This clonotype has ten or more counts. The V and J genes are TRBV6-2 or TRBV6-3 and TRBJ1-6; no clear D. CDR1 and CDR2 from the germline V gene are MNHEY and SVGEGT. The V end was cut by 5 bases, the J end by 10 bases, with 12 bases between. The CDR3 length is 13 residues. CDR3 coding DNA: TGTGCCAGCAGTCTCGCCTGGAGGTCACCCCTCCACTTT. Amino acid sequence: CASSLAWRSPLHF.

This clonotype was counted a single time. With only one base between it and a far larger clone, this is likely a read error. The chain has TRBV7-9 and TRBJ2-5, with D hard to call. This CDR3 region has 10 residues. Looked up from germline, CDR1 is SEHNR and CDR2 is FQNEAQ (reference sequence). The CDR3 bases are TGTGCCAGCTCAGCAGAGACCAAGTACTTC. It yields the protein CASSAETKYF.

This chain connects TRBV20-1 to TRBJ2-3; no clear D. V was trimmed by 1 base and J by 1 base, leaving 0 bases between them. CDR1 and CDR2 (germline): DFQATT, SNEGSKA (reference sequence). CDR3 length: 11 residues. DNA for the CDR3: TGCAGTGCTAGAGGCACAGATACGCAGTATTTT. Its protein is CSARGTDTQYF.